This entry concerns a single T cell receptor beta chain. At one end the junction does not follow the germline gene, possibly because of a read error. Produced via immunoSEQ multiplex PCR; TCRdb's table is partial and in-frame only. The data show 150,000 or so clones, approximately 84% seen once. Germline V gene sequence: CDR1 SSHAT, CDR2 FNYEAQ (reference sequence). The CDR3 runs 18 residues. These data come from a study of cytotoxic CD8 clonotypes in ibrutinib-treated CLL. Study overall: The cohort had over ten relapsed/refractory and approximately 14 treatment-naive patients, 17 IGHV unmutated.

TCR beta libraries used 1.5 to 2 micrograms of DNA from cryopreserved PBMCs. Sequenced here: PBMCs, sampled after 24 months of ibrutinib treatment. The receptor was derived from a human donor with chronic lymphocytic leukemia. This chain uses TRBV7-7 with TRBJ2-1, with TRBD2 matching 10 bases. The CDR3 DNA reads as TGTGCTAGCAGCCCTACTCTAGCGGGAGCGAGCTCCTACAATGAGCAGTTCTTC. The encoded protein is CASSPTLAGASSYNEQFF.